This record concerns one T cell receptor beta chain sequence. Its antigen is not known. This record comes from a study of cytomegalovirus exposure and HLA in healthy donors. The wider study: Approximately 80 million unique TCRs, all from HLA-typed donors, were included in an early release of the data. Study-wide results and limits: With DRB1 most and HLA-C fewest, TCR association rates differed between HLA loci in a later analysis. A later analysis appeared to link common viral pathogens to several of the most significant clusters.

V lost 3 bases, J lost 2 bases, and 11 bases stayed unmatched. The CDR3 covers 17 residues. In germline, CDR1 is MGHRA, CDR2 YSYEKL. Primers for the PCR totalled 60 Vbeta and 13 Jbeta. The repertoire was sequenced with immunoSEQ multiplex PCR; TCRdb's copy has only in-frame clones and lacks some. The data contain a few hundred thousand clones, less than 85% of them singletons. What was sequenced was PBMCs. J is TRBJ2-3 and V is TRBV4-1; 7 bases align to TRBD2. The TCR was taken from a girl between 2 and 10 years old in good health and CMV-seronegative. As DNA, the CDR3 is TGCGCCAGCAGCCAGACTTGGATAGCGGGCCCCACAGATACGCAGTATTTT. It encodes CASSQTWIAGPTDTQYF.